This T cell receptor (beta chain) was obtained from a study of T cell responses to AZD1222 COVID-19 vaccine. Study details: Timing groups of about 4 and about 12 weeks for second doses were pooled.

Sequenced by immunoSEQ multiplex PCR; TCRdb stores in-frame clones only, minus some. The data hold 150,000 or so clones, with 75% to 95% observed a single time. For this clone: Its target is not known.

The study, taken as a whole, reports: The donor group comprised mostly white British people and more females; the analysis possibly underestimated clonal diversity. Repertoires were sampled only after the peak T cell response. Compared with day 0, the breadth and depth of the Spike-specific TCR repertoire rose significantly after two doses of AZD1222.

Sequences were derived from peripheral blood, sampled on day 0 of AZD1222 vaccination. This receptor was taken from an adult in good health.

CDR3 DNA sequence: TGCAGCTGCAGGTTGAAGGATGGCTACACCTTC. Encoded protein: CSCRLKDGYTF. The chain employs TRBV29-1 and TRBJ1-2, with unresolved D. V gave up 8 bases and J gave up 6 bases, with 13 bases separating them. From germline, CDR1 is SQVTM and CDR2 ANQGSEA. The CDR3 runs 11 residues. Full variable domain (rest looked up from reference TRBV29-1 and TRBJ1-2): SAVISQKPSRDICQRGTSLTIQCQVDSQVTMMFWYRQQPGQSLTLIATANQGSEATYESGFVIDKFPISRPNLTFSTLTVSNMSPEDSSIYLCSCRLKDGYTFGSGTRLTVV.